Below, 23 T cell receptor beta chains from the same sample are listed, as sequenced in a study of T cells in Graves' hyperthyroidism and ophthalmopathy. Amplification of TCR beta CDR3 regions used RNA as the template. HTBI primers drove first-round RT-PCR of the TCR CDR3. MiXCR, applied by TCRdb to the multiplex PCR reads, yields one record per CDR3 protein. Counted here are hundreds of thousands of distinct CDR3 sequences, 15% to 20% occurring once; the ten biggest clones make up 16%. Material for sequencing was blood. These receptors were obtained from a woman aged 50 to 65 with Graves' hyperthyroidism that later progressed to Graves' ophthalmopathy.

This sequence joins TRBV28 and TRBJ2-2, with D perhaps TRBD1 or TRBD2 (6 bases each). V lost 6 bases and J 5 bases, leaving 13 bases between the germline ends. Germline V gene data show CDR1 as MDHEN and CDR2 as SYDVKM. The CDR3 runs to 14 residues. The CDR3 sequence: CASRAGGATGELFF. In DNA form, the CDR3 reads TGTGCCAGCAGGGCCGGGGGCGCAACCGGGGAGCTGTTTTTT. The full variable domain, rest sourced from reference TRBV28 and TRBJ2-2, is DVKVTQSSRYLVKRTGEKVFLECVQDMDHENMFWYRQDPGLGLRLIYFSYDVKMKEKGDIPEGYSVSREKKERFSLILESASTNQTSMYLCASRAGGATGELFFGEGSRLTVL.

This clonotype was counted only a few times. This chain links TRBV19 with TRBJ1-2; 9 nucleotides line up with TRBD1. The CDR3 runs to 13 residues. With V trimmed by 6 bases and J by 5 bases, 4 bases remained unmatched. The germline V gene encodes CDR1 LNHDA and CDR2 SQIVND (reference sequence). CDR3 nucleotides: TGTGCCAGTAGATACGGACAGGGGTATGGCTACACCTTC. Translated: CASRYGQGYGYTF.

The gene calls are TRBV7-3 and TRBJ2-1; 9 positions agree with TRBD2. The CDR3 runs 15 residues. Germline V gene lookup returns CDR1 SGHTA and CDR2 FQGTGA. V shed 5 bases, J shed 4 bases, and the junction held 6 bases outside the gene matches. The chain's CDR3 is CASSISGGTYNEQFF. The CDR3 DNA reads TGTGCCAGCAGCATTAGCGGGGGAACTTACAATGAGCAGTTCTTC.

This clonotype was picked up many times. The CDR3 sequence is CASSLVGRSTDTQYF. CDR3 nucleotides: TGTGCCAGCAGCTTAGTGGGACGGAGCACAGATACGCAGTATTTT. The V and J genes are TRBV11-3 and TRBJ2-3; perhaps D is TRBD1 or TRBD2 (5 bases each). The CDR3 is 15 amino acids. The germline gives CDR1 SGHNT, CDR2 YENEEA. The germline V and J ends were trimmed by 1 base and 0 bases, with 8 bases remaining between them.

This clonotype was seen many times. The chain uses TRBV12-3 or TRBV12-4 and TRBJ1-6, with unresolved D. V was clipped by 5 bases and J by 10 bases, with 9 bases between them. This CDR3 is built from 12 residues. CDR3 protein: CASSPFRSPLHF. CDR3 in DNA: TGTGCCAGCAGTCCCTTCCGGTCACCCCTCCACTTT.

In its sample, this clonotype was seen many times. The gene calls are TRBV12-3 or TRBV12-4 and TRBJ2-3; TRBD2 aligns across 9 bases. The CDR3 contains 15 residues. Trimming at V came to 5 bases and at J to 8 bases, leaving 11 bases not matched to a gene. CDR3 region: CASSPPAGGPSTQYF. The CDR3 DNA follows: TGTGCCAGCAGTCCACCCGCGGGGGGGCCAAGTACGCAGTATTTT.

The chain links TRBV10-3 to TRBJ2-3; 8 nucleotides align to TRBD2. With 4 bases clipped from V and 6 bases from J, the junction kept 12 bases outside the gene matches. This CDR3 has 16 residues. The germline V gene encodes CDR1 ENHRY and CDR2 SYGVKD. The CDR3 is CAISGLGGGNLDTQYF. Written as DNA, the CDR3 is TGTGCCATCAGTGGGCTCGGGGGGGGAAACCTGGATACGCAGTATTTT.

The chain combines TRBV29-1 with TRBJ2-7; 7 bases fit TRBD1. The CDR3 loop spans 14 amino acids. V shed 7 bases, J shed 0 bases, and the junction held 9 bases outside the gene matches. CDR1 is SQVTM, CDR2 ANQGSEA, per germline. As DNA, the CDR3 is TGCAGCGCAGTAGGGACAGCGCTCTCCTACGAGCAGTACTTC. Protein product: CSAVGTALSYEQYF.

CDR3 residues: CSVTGVFGTQAYEQYF. The CDR3 DNA reads as TGCAGCGTCACGGGGGTTTTCGGGACACAAGCCTACGAGCAGTACTTC. The chain carries TRBV29-1 and TRBJ2-7; TRBD1 or TRBD2 may be the D gene (6 bases each). V lost 6 bases and J lost 2, with 23 bases in between. CDR1 and CDR2 from the germline V gene are SQVTM and ANQGSEA. The CDR3 is 16 amino acids.

This clonotype appeared a single time. This rearrangement joins TRBV19 to TRBJ2-5; D is possibly TRBD1 (6 bases). V was cut by 0 bases and J by 7 bases, with 18 bases left in between. CDR1 and CDR2 from the germline V gene are LNHDA and SQIVND (reference sequence). The CDR3 extends over 16 amino acids. The CDR3 DNA reads as TGTGCCAGTAGTATAGAGGGGACACTAAGCGGCGGGACCCAGTACTTC. Translated: CASSIEGTLSGGTQYF. Full variable domain (outside the CDR3, taken from reference TRBV19 and TRBJ2-5): DGGITQSPKYLFRKEGQNVTLSCEQNLNHDAMYWYRQDPGQGLRLIYYSQIVNDFQKGDIAEGYSVSREKKESFPLTVTSAQKNPTAFYLCASSIEGTLSGGTQYFGPGTRLLVL.

Ten or more counts support this clonotype. The chain joins TRBV5-1 to TRBJ1-2; D gene unclear. In germline, CDR1 is SGHRS, CDR2 YFSETQ. Trimming took 4 bases from V and 4 from J, leaving 14 bases between them. The CDR3 runs 14 residues. The chain's CDR3 is CASSKRESTYGYTF. Written as DNA, the CDR3 is TGCGCCAGCAGCAAACGGGAGTCCACCTATGGCTACACCTTC.

This clonotype was counted between two and nine times. The chain uses TRBV7-2 and TRBJ2-1; 9 nucleotides line up with TRBD2. The CDR3 totals 15 residues. Germline values: CDR1 SGHTA, CDR2 FQGNSA. The V segment lost 1 base and the J segment 6 bases; nucleotides outside the gene matches: 4. This CDR3 reads CASSLEDSGGNEQFF. In DNA form, the CDR3 reads TGTGCCAGCAGCTTAGAAGATAGCGGGGGCAATGAGCAGTTCTTC. The full variable domain, rest sourced from reference TRBV7-2 and TRBJ2-1, is GAGVSQSPSNKVTEKGKDVELRCDPISGHTALYWYRQSLGQGLEFLIYFQGNSAPDKSGLPSDRFSAERTGGSVSTLTIQRTQQEDSAVYLCASSLEDSGGNEQFFGPGTRLTVL.

This clonotype was recorded many times. The V call is TRBV30, the J call TRBJ1-4, with TRBD1 identical over 7 bases. CDR3 length: 16 amino acids. Germline-derived CDR1 and CDR2 are GTSNPN and SVGIG (reference sequence). V gave up 2 bases and J gave up 7 bases; unmatched junction bases: 13. The CDR3 region has the DNA TGTGCCTGGAGTCCGATTGTTCCCGGGACAGCTGAAAAACTGTTTTTT. Protein sequence: CAWSPIVPGTAEKLFF.

V usage is TRBV4-2 and J usage is TRBJ2-2; D not resolved. Germline assignment: CDR1 LGHNA and CDR2 YNFKEQ. V lost 0 bases and J lost 0, with 11 bases in between. This CDR3 comprises 17 residues. CDR3 protein: CASSQDGLDTNTGELFF. CDR3 DNA sequence: TGTGCCAGCAGCCAAGATGGCTTAGACACGAACACCGGGGAGCTGTTTTTT.

This clonotype appeared a few times. V usage is TRBV6-2 or TRBV6-3 and J usage is TRBJ2-7, with D possibly TRBD1 on 5 matching bases. CDR3 length: 15 amino acids. The germline CDR1 and CDR2 sequences are MNHEY and SVGEGT. Trimming removed 4 bases at V and 1 base at J, with 14 bases between. The chain's CDR3 is CASSWGAGLSYEQYF. CDR3 sequence (DNA): TGTGCCAGCAGTTGGGGCGCCGGGTTGTCCTACGAGCAGTACTTC.

This clonotype has a count of ten or more. CDR3 in DNA: TGTGCCAGCGGGGGGGGGGGCGCCGAGTACAATGAGCAGTTCTTC. Translating it yields CASGGGGAEYNEQFF. The rearrangement joins TRBV2 to TRBJ2-1, with D possibly matching TRBD2 (7 bases). V was pared by 8 bases and J by 4 bases, with 18 bases between. Looked up from germline, CDR1 is SNHLY and CDR2 is FYNNEI. This CDR3 has 15 amino acids.

This clonotype showed up many times. The J gene is TRBJ1-1, the V gene TRBV30; 8 positions agree with TRBD1. J was trimmed by 1 base and V by 1 base; bases with no gene match: 11. Germline V gene lookup returns CDR1 GTSNPN and CDR2 SVGIG (reference sequence). This CDR3 spans 17 amino acids. The CDR3 reads CAWSDWARQGTNTEAFF. The CDR3 DNA follows: TGTGCCTGGAGTGACTGGGCAAGACAGGGGACGAACACTGAAGCTTTCTTT.

This clonotype was recorded at least ten times. The chain recombines TRBV5-1 with TRBJ2-7; TRBD1 agrees at 10 bases. From germline, CDR1 is SGHRS and CDR2 YFSETQ. The J segment lost 1 base and the V segment lost 3 bases, leaving 7 bases of the junction unmatched. The CDR3 consists of 16 residues. The CDR3: CASSWNRDRGSYEQYF. The CDR3 bases are TGCGCCAGCAGCTGGAACCGGGACAGGGGATCCTACGAGCAGTACTTC.

This clonotype has a handful of counts. The gene calls are TRBV2 and TRBJ1-5; D gene uncertain. Germline CDR1 is SNHLY and CDR2 is FYNNEI. The germline V and J ends were trimmed by 7 bases and 5 bases, with 9 bases remaining between them. The CDR3 is 12 residues long. The CDR3 region is CASKANYQPQHF. The CDR3 bases are TGTGCCAGCAAGGCCAACTATCAGCCCCAGCATTTT.

At least ten counts were recorded for this clonotype. This chain links TRBV7-9 with TRBJ2-7; perhaps TRBD2 as D (5 bases). CDR1 and CDR2 from the germline V gene are SEHNR and FQNEAQ (reference sequence). Trimming took off 5 bases at V and 6 bases at J, with 14 bases between the two ends. The CDR3 contains 13 residues. In DNA form, the CDR3 reads TGTGCCAGCAGCCCCGCACTAGAGATCGAGCAGTACTTC. Translating it yields CASSPALEIEQYF.

The chain is built from TRBV27 and TRBJ1-5; no clear D gene. V gave up 4 bases and J gave up 6 bases, with 10 bases separating them. CDR3 size: 13 residues. In germline, CDR1 is MNHEY, CDR2 SMNVEV (reference sequence). The CDR3 is CASSYSGGQPQHF. CDR3 sequence (DNA): TGTGCCAGCAGTTACTCGGGCGGTCAGCCCCAGCATTTT.

This clonotype has at least ten counts. This sequence joins TRBV7-2 and TRBJ1-5; D may be TRBD1 (5 bases). This CDR3 comprises 15 residues. The germline gives CDR1 SGHTA, CDR2 FQGNSA. V lost 1 base to trimming and J lost 2 bases, with 9 bases between them. The CDR3 reads CASSLVTGGNQPQHF. The CDR3 DNA sequence: TGTGCCAGCAGCTTAGTTACGGGGGGCAATCAGCCCCAGCATTTT. The full variable domain, rest sourced from reference TRBV7-2 and TRBJ1-5, is GAGVSQSPSNKVTEKGKDVELRCDPISGHTALYWYRQSLGQGLEFLIYFQGNSAPDKSGLPSDRFSAERTGGSVSTLTIQRTQQEDSAVYLCASSLVTGGNQPQHFGDGTRLSIL.

This clonotype was observed many times. This sequence joins TRBV29-1 and TRBJ1-3; tentatively, D is TRBD1 (5 bases). The V end was cut by 4 bases, the J end by 0 bases, with 13 bases between. CDR1 is SQVTM, CDR2 ANQGSEA, per germline. The CDR3 spans 15 residues. This chain's CDR3 is CSVGGHLSSGNTIYF. The CDR3 bases are TGCAGCGTTGGGGGCCACTTAAGCTCTGGAAACACCATATATTTT.